The rows below give T cell receptor beta chains drawn from one sample of a study of cytomegalovirus exposure and HLA in healthy donors. The table came from immunoSEQ multiplex PCR; TCRdb's copy has only in-frame clones and leaves some out. The sample shows under 200,000 clones, roughly 75% of them seen only once. Specimen: PBMCs. The receptors originated from a woman in her 40s in good health and CMV-seropositive. The CDR3 runs from the conserved cysteine through the conserved F or W. A D gene is named only where the DNA matches it firmly. Expanded clones are given a class, and other clones once, few, many or no size at all.

>TRBD2|.|16|TRBJ2-3|TRBV7-3
TGTGCCAGCAGCTCATGGGCGGGAGCCAGCACAGATACGCAGTATTTT
CASSSWAGASTDTQYF
>TRBD2|.|18|TRBJ2-2|TRBV18
TGTGCCAGCTCACCCGGACTAGCGGGAAGACTGAACACCGGGGAGCTGTTTTTT
CASSPGLAGRLNTGELFF
>.|.|15|TRBJ1-1|TRBV6-5
TGTGCCAGCGCAGTTAGGGTTCAGGGTATCACTGAAGCTTTCTTT
CASAVRVQGITEAFF
>TRBD1|.|13|TRBJ1-2|TRBV27
TGTGCCAGCAGTTTTACAGGGGCAACAGGCTACACCTTC
CASSFTGATGYTF
>TRBD1|few|15|TRBJ2-7|TRBV10-3
TGTGCCATCAGTAAGGACAGGACGACCTCCTACGAGCAGTACTTC
CAISKDRTTSYEQYF
>.|.|15|TRBJ1-5|TRBV6-1
TGTGCCAGCAGCCAAAGGACAGTCGATAATCAGCCCCAGCATTTT
CASSQRTVDNQPQHF
>.|.|15|TRBJ2-6|TRBV6-1
TGTGCCAGCAGTGGGGAGAGCTCTGGGGCCAACGTCCTGACTTTC
CASSGESSGANVLTF
>.|.|14|TRBJ1-1|TRBV7-2
TGTGCCAGCAGCCTACAGGGAGTGGGTACTGAAGCTTTCTTT
CASSLQGVGTEAFF
>.|.|12|TRBJ2-3|TRBV12-5
TGTGCTAGTGGGGCGACAGTGGCTACGCAGTATTTT
CASGATVATQYF
>.|.|10|TRBJ1-4|TRBV20-1
TGCAGTACCGGAGATGAAAAACTGTTTTTT
CSTGDEKLFF
>TRBD2|.|17|TRBJ2-3|TRBV10-3
TGTGCCATCAGTGAGACCTTTAGCGGGAGGGCCAGAGATACGCAGTATTTT
CAISETFSGRARDTQYF
>TRBD2|few|16|TRBJ2-1|TRBV25-1
TGTGCCAGCAGTGAGCCGGGACTAGCGGGTCACAATGAGCAGTTCTTC
CASSEPGLAGHNEQFF
>.|.|14|TRBJ1-5|TRBV6-5
TGTGCCAGCAGTTACGGAGGGTACAATCAGCCCCAGCATTTT
CASSYGGYNQPQHF
>TRBD2|few|13|TRBJ2-7|TRBV10-3
TGTGCTACGGGGACTAGCGGGAGTTTCGAGCAGTACTTC
CATGTSGSFEQYF
>TRBD1|.|17|TRBJ2-7|TRBV2
TGTGCCAGCAGTGAAACGCAACCGGGACAGGTCCTTTGGGAGCAGTACTTC
CASSETQPGQVLWEQYF
>TRBD2|.|14|TRBJ2-1|TRBV5-5
TGTGCCAGCAGCATTGGGACTAGCTACAATGAGCAGTTCTTC
CASSIGTSYNEQFF
>TRBD1|.|18|TRBJ2-6|TRBV11-1
TGTGCCAGCAGCATTGCCGGGACAGGGACCTCTGGGGCCAACGTCCTGACTTTC
CASSIAGTGTSGANVLTF
>.|.|13|TRBJ1-2|TRBV5-1
TGCGCCAGCTTTCGTAGGGAGGGGCAGGCCCGGACCTTC
CASFRREGQARTF
>TRBD2|.|14|TRBJ2-1|TRBV7-3
TGTGCCAGCAGCCGGACTAGCGGGAGTGGTGAGCAGTTCTTC
CASSRTSGSGEQFF
>TRBD1|.|19|TRBJ1-3|TRBV5-8
TGTGCCAGCAGGCCCGGGACAGGGGTCCCCCCTCTCTCTGGAAACACCATATATTTT
CASRPGTGVPPLSGNTIYF
>TRBD1|.|15|TRBJ2-1|TRBV28
TGTGCCAGCAGTTTAGAGGGGGCGAGGTACAATGAGCAGTTCTTC
CASSLEGARYNEQFF
>.|.|15|TRBJ2-3|TRBV2
TGTGCCAGCGCGCCCCTAGCGACCCACACAGATACGCAGTATTTT
CASAPLATHTDTQYF